Below are 8 T cell receptor beta chains sequenced from a single sample in a study of blood T cell repertoires in COVID-19. Sequencing used immunoSEQ multiplex PCR; TCRdb keeps in-frame clones, though not all of them. The sample contains about 430,000 clones, 80% to 90% of which appear only once. The sample taken for sequencing was PBMCs or T cells enriched from blood (not recorded which). The receptors here all came from a man aged 25 to 45 who had recovered from COVID-19.

V gene TRBV18 combines with J gene TRBJ2-6; the D is unclear. The ends were cut back, 4 bases at V and 0 bases at J, with 10 bases in the middle. The CDR3 sequence is 16 residues long. Looked up from germline, CDR1 is KGHSH and CDR2 is LQKENI. The CDR3 loop is CASSLTWSSGANVLTF. CDR3 DNA sequence: TGTGCCAGCTCACTCACTTGGTCCTCTGGGGCCAACGTCCTGACTTTC.

This chain uses TRBV6-5 with TRBJ2-7; TRBD1 matches at 9 bases. This CDR3 has 16 amino acids. From germline, CDR1 is MNHEY and CDR2 SVGAGI. The trim removed 3 bases at V and 0 bases at J, leaving 6 bases unmatched. CDR3 coding DNA: TGTGCCAGCAGTTATTCCGGGACAGGGTTCTCCTACGAGCAGTACTTC. It specifies CASSYSGTGFSYEQYF.

The chain employs TRBV20-1 and TRBJ1-2, with 7 bases matching TRBD1. V was clipped by 3 bases and J by 0 bases; unmatched bases: 7. Germline V lookup: CDR1 DFQATT, CDR2 SNEGSKA (reference sequence). CDR3 size: 15 residues. The CDR3 loop is CSASLPGQPNYGYTF. CDR3 DNA sequence: TGCAGTGCTAGTTTGCCGGGACAGCCTAACTATGGCTACACCTTC.

J is TRBJ2-1 and V is TRBV5-6; TRBD2 matches 9 bases. Trimming cost V 4 bases and J 0 bases; bases outside gene matches: 8. The CDR3 is 17 amino acids. Germline V gene sequence: CDR1 SGHDT, CDR2 YYEEEE. The CDR3: CASSAGLAFSSYNEQFF. In DNA form, the CDR3 reads TGTGCCAGCAGCGCGGGACTAGCCTTCAGCTCCTACAATGAGCAGTTCTTC.

This chain joins TRBV29-1 and TRBJ2-5; D not certain. Germline loops: CDR1 SQVTM, CDR2 ANQGSEA. Between the trimmed V and J ends, which lost 3 bases and 5 bases, there was a span of 7 bases. This CDR3 contains 11 residues. As DNA, the CDR3 is TGCAGCGTTGAGACTTGGGAGACCCAGTACTTC. Protein: CSVETWETQYF.

This clone has more than one count but fewer than ten. Here the CDR3 DNA reads TGTGCCAGCAGAACCACAGGGGGCAGTTCGGAAGCTTTCTTT. Residues: CASRTTGGSSEAFF. The chain joins TRBV28 to TRBJ1-1; 9 nucleotides align to TRBD1. Germline assignment: CDR1 MDHEN and CDR2 SYDVKM. This CDR3 spans 14 amino acids. Losses at the gene ends were 6 bases for V and 8 bases for J; bases not matched to a gene: 10.

The CDR3 spells CASSLRTNTGELFF. Written as DNA, the CDR3 is TGCGCCAGCAGTTTGCGCACGAACACCGGGGAGCTGTTTTTT. The V gene is TRBV10-2, the J gene TRBJ2-2; D gene unclear. Germline values: CDR1 WSHSY, CDR2 SAAADI. The CDR3 has 14 amino acids. V was pared by 5 bases and J by 0 bases, with 7 bases between.

This rearrangement joins TRBV5-5 to TRBJ1-5; 8 nucleotides agree with TRBD1. V was pared by 2 bases and J by 4 bases, with 5 bases of the junction left unmatched. Germline lookup yields CDR1 SGHKS and CDR2 YYEKEE (reference sequence). The CDR3 sequence is 15 residues long. The CDR3 DNA reads as TGTGCCAGCAGCTTATCCGGACAGGGAAATCAGCCCCAGCATTTT. Protein: CASSLSGQGNQPQHF.